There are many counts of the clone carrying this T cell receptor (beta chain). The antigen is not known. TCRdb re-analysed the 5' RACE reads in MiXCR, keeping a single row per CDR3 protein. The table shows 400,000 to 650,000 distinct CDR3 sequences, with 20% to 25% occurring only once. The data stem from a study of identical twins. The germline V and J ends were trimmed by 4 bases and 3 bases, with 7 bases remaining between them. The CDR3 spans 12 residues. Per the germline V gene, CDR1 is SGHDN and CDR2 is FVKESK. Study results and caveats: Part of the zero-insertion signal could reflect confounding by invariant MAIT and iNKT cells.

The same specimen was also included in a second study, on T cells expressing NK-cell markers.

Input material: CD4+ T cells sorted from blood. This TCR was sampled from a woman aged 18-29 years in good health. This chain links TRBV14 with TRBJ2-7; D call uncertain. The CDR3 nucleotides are TGTGCCAGCAGCCCGGAACTCTACGAGCAGTACTTC. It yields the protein CASSPELYEQYF.